These T cell receptor beta chains were read from a single sample in a study of control samples from healthy donors and cancer patients. Using immunoSEQ multiplex PCR, the repertoire was profiled, and TCRdb retains in-frame clones only, with some absent. The sample includes approximately 160,000 clones, about 93% of them seen just once. Material for sequencing was blood. The receptors were sampled from a woman in her 30s in good health. The CDR3 runs from the conserved cysteine through the conserved F or W. Fields, in order: V gene, clone size, D gene, J gene, CDR3 protein, CDR3 DNA. A D gene is named only where the DNA matches it firmly. Rows give clone size only sometimes, using once, few, many, or a class for an expanded clone.

v_call: TRBV28; clone_size: few; d_call: -; j_call: TRBJ2-3; cdr3_aa: CASKGGTLTDTQYF; cdr3_nt: TGTGCCAGCAAGGGCGGGACTCTCACAGATACGCAGTATTTT
v_call: TRBV28; clone_size: once; d_call: TRBD1; j_call: TRBJ2-7; cdr3_aa: CASIPLPGQGVYEQYF; cdr3_nt: TGTGCCAGCATCCCCCTGCCGGGACAGGGTGTGTACGAGCAGTACTTC
v_call: TRBV30; clone_size: -; d_call: TRBD2; j_call: TRBJ2-1; cdr3_aa: CAWSTLAGGGNEQFF; cdr3_nt: TGTGCCTGGAGTACACTAGCGGGAGGGGGCAATGAGCAGTTCTTC
v_call: TRBV9; clone_size: -; d_call: TRBD2; j_call: TRBJ2-7; cdr3_aa: CASSVRSGRSDEQYF; cdr3_nt: TGTGCCAGCAGCGTACGTAGCGGGAGAAGTGACGAGCAGTACTTC
v_call: TRBV3-1/TRBV3-2; clone_size: -; d_call: -; j_call: TRBJ1-2; cdr3_aa: CASSQGVSINYGYTF; cdr3_nt: TGTGCCAGCAGCCAGGGGGTTAGCATTAACTATGGCTACACCTTC
v_call: TRBV11-3; clone_size: -; d_call: -; j_call: TRBJ2-3; cdr3_aa: CASSHFGGADTQYF; cdr3_nt: TGTGCCAGCAGTCACTTCGGGGGAGCAGATACGCAGTATTTT
v_call: TRBV4-3; clone_size: -; d_call: TRBD1; j_call: TRBJ1-1; cdr3_aa: CASSQDLGQAIQAFF; cdr3_nt: TGCGCCAGCAGCCAAGATCTCGGACAGGCAATACAAGCTTTCTTT
v_call: TRBV13; clone_size: -; d_call: TRBD2; j_call: TRBJ2-3; cdr3_aa: CASSSTPSGHSTDTQYF; cdr3_nt: TGTGCCAGCAGCTCAACCCCTAGCGGGCATAGCACAGATACGCAGTATTTT
v_call: TRBV2; clone_size: -; d_call: -; j_call: TRBJ2-3; cdr3_aa: CASYGVIGGSADTQYF; cdr3_nt: TGTGCCAGCTATGGGGTAATAGGAGGGTCCGCAGATACGCAGTATTTT
v_call: TRBV6-1; clone_size: -; d_call: TRBD1; j_call: TRBJ2-5; cdr3_aa: CASSELTGGVETQYF; cdr3_nt: TGTGCCAGCAGTGAATTAACAGGGGGCGTAGAGACCCAGTACTTC
v_call: TRBV29-1; clone_size: -; d_call: -; j_call: TRBJ2-6; cdr3_aa: CSVADAALGANVLTF; cdr3_nt: TGCAGCGTCGCTGACGCAGCCCTCGGGGCCAACGTCCTGACTTTC
v_call: TRBV6-6; clone_size: -; d_call: -; j_call: TRBJ1-1; cdr3_aa: CASGPGVSEAFF; cdr3_nt: TGTGCCAGCGGGCCAGGTGTAAGCGAAGCTTTCTTT
v_call: TRBV3-1/TRBV3-2; clone_size: -; d_call: TRBD2; j_call: TRBJ2-1; cdr3_aa: CASSREASGINEQFF; cdr3_nt: TGTGCCAGCAGCCGAGAGGCCAGCGGGATTAATGAGCAGTTCTTC
v_call: TRBV10-3; clone_size: -; d_call: TRBD2; j_call: TRBJ2-2; cdr3_aa: CATSGTKQRTVTGELFF; cdr3_nt: TGTGCCACCTCCGGGACTAAGCAGCGCACTGTCACCGGGGAGCTGTTTTTT
v_call: TRBV19; clone_size: -; d_call: -; j_call: TRBJ1-2; cdr3_aa: CASSIEGPAAGYGYTF; cdr3_nt: TGTGCCAGTAGTATAGAGGGACCCGCCGCAGGCTATGGCTACACCTTC
v_call: TRBV6-5; clone_size: -; d_call: -; j_call: TRBJ1-2; cdr3_aa: CASAESRYGYTF; cdr3_nt: TGTGCCAGCGCCGAGAGTCGCTATGGCTACACCTTC
v_call: TRBV28; clone_size: -; d_call: -; j_call: TRBJ1-2; cdr3_aa: CASSITWGGDVGYTF; cdr3_nt: TGTGCCAGCAGTATCACCTGGGGGGGAGATGTGGGCTACACCTTC
v_call: TRBV5-4; clone_size: -; d_call: -; j_call: TRBJ1-1; cdr3_aa: CASSLEAGAHTEAFF; cdr3_nt: TGTGCCAGCAGCTTGGAGGCGGGGGCACACACTGAAGCTTTCTTT
v_call: TRBV28; clone_size: -; d_call: TRBD1; j_call: TRBJ1-4; cdr3_aa: CASNLQGNEKLFF; cdr3_nt: TGTGCCAGCAATTTACAGGGGAATGAAAAACTGTTTTTT
v_call: TRBV28; clone_size: -; d_call: -; j_call: TRBJ1-4; cdr3_aa: CASSFQGWASEKLFF; cdr3_nt: TGTGCCAGCAGTTTCCAGGGGTGGGCGAGTGAAAAACTGTTTTTT
v_call: TRBV18; clone_size: -; d_call: -; j_call: TRBJ2-7; cdr3_aa: CASSPQGEQYF; cdr3_nt: TGTGCCAGCTCGCCTCAGGGGGAGCAGTACTTC
v_call: TRBV20-1; clone_size: -; d_call: -; j_call: TRBJ1-4; cdr3_aa: CSAKTNEKLFF; cdr3_nt: TGCAGTGCAAAAACTAATGAAAAACTGTTTTTT
v_call: TRBV28; clone_size: -; d_call: -; j_call: TRBJ1-4; cdr3_aa: CASSLTGTTNEKLFF; cdr3_nt: TGTGCCAGCAGCCTTACAGGGACAACTAATGAAAAACTGTTTTTT
v_call: TRBV7-7; clone_size: -; d_call: TRBD2; j_call: TRBJ2-2; cdr3_aa: CASSSTSGRNGELFF; cdr3_nt: TGTGCTAGCAGCTCTACTAGCGGGAGGAATGGGGAGCTGTTTTTT
v_call: TRBV12-5; clone_size: -; d_call: TRBD2; j_call: TRBJ2-3; cdr3_aa: CASGLMTSGSTDTQYF; cdr3_nt: TGTGCTAGTGGTTTGATGACTAGCGGGAGCACAGATACGCAGTATTTT
v_call: TRBV6-4; clone_size: -; d_call: -; j_call: TRBJ1-5; cdr3_aa: CASSDRGYSNQPQHF; cdr3_nt: TGTGCCAGCAGTGACAGGGGGTATAGCAATCAGCCCCAGCATTTT
v_call: TRBV12-3/TRBV12-4; clone_size: -; d_call: -; j_call: TRBJ2-2; cdr3_aa: CASSLTSTGELFF; cdr3_nt: TGTGCCAGCAGTTTAACTAGCACGGGGGAGCTGTTTTTT
v_call: TRBV7-9; clone_size: once; d_call: -; j_call: TRBJ2-5; cdr3_aa: CASSSYPGGRETQYF; cdr3_nt: TGTGCCAGCAGCTCCTATCCGGGTGGAAGAGAGACCCAGTACTTC
v_call: TRBV28; clone_size: -; d_call: -; j_call: TRBJ1-5; cdr3_aa: CASSLGRSNQPQHF; cdr3_nt: TGTGCCAGCAGTTTAGGTAGAAGCAATCAGCCCCAGCATTTT
v_call: TRBV9; clone_size: -; d_call: -; j_call: TRBJ2-5; cdr3_aa: CASSVEGGFETQYF; cdr3_nt: TGTGCCAGCAGCGTAGAAGGAGGGTTTGAGACCCAGTACTTC
v_call: TRBV19; clone_size: -; d_call: TRBD1; j_call: TRBJ1-1; cdr3_aa: CASSMRSIRGLGNTEAFF; cdr3_nt: TGTGCCAGTAGTATGCGATCCATAAGGGGGCTGGGGAACACTGAAGCTTTCTTT
v_call: TRBV3-1/TRBV3-2; clone_size: -; d_call: -; j_call: TRBJ2-7; cdr3_aa: CASSQGGGATYEQYF; cdr3_nt: TGTGCCAGCAGCCAAGGTGGGGGGGCGACCTACGAGCAGTACTTC
v_call: TRBV18; clone_size: -; d_call: -; j_call: TRBJ2-3; cdr3_aa: CASSPATRATTDTQYF; cdr3_nt: TGTGCCAGCTCACCGGCGACAAGGGCCACCACAGATACGCAGTATTTT
v_call: TRBV10-3; clone_size: -; d_call: TRBD2; j_call: TRBJ2-7; cdr3_aa: CAISQPLSGAYEQYF; cdr3_nt: TGTGCCATCAGTCAGCCTCTTAGCGGGGCCTACGAGCAGTACTTC
v_call: TRBV19; clone_size: -; d_call: -; j_call: TRBJ1-5; cdr3_aa: CASRGEDHQPQHF; cdr3_nt: TGTGCCTCTCGAGGAGAGGACCATCAGCCCCAGCATTTT
v_call: TRBV28; clone_size: -; d_call: -; j_call: TRBJ1-3; cdr3_aa: CASSSGGTGNTIYF; cdr3_nt: TGTGCCAGCAGTTCCGGGGGGACTGGAAACACCATATATTTT
v_call: TRBV9; clone_size: -; d_call: -; j_call: TRBJ2-5; cdr3_aa: CASSVEGGETQYF; cdr3_nt: TGTGCCAGCAGCGTAGAAGGGGGAGAGACCCAGTACTTC
v_call: TRBV7-3; clone_size: -; d_call: -; j_call: TRBJ2-2; cdr3_aa: CASSLGVGPGTGELFF; cdr3_nt: TGTGCCAGCAGCTTAGGGGTGGGGCCGGGTACCGGGGAGCTGTTTTTT
v_call: TRBV24-1; clone_size: once; d_call: TRBD1; j_call: TRBJ1-1; cdr3_aa: CATSGQGDTEAFF; cdr3_nt: TGTGCCACCAGCGGACAGGGTGACACTGAAGCTTTCTTT
v_call: TRBV9; clone_size: -; d_call: -; j_call: TRBJ1-4; cdr3_aa: CASSVAVGENEKLFF; cdr3_nt: TGTGCCAGCAGCGTAGCTGTGGGGGAGAATGAAAAACTGTTTTTT
v_call: TRBV11-3; clone_size: -; d_call: -; j_call: TRBJ2-1; cdr3_aa: CASSPGGRSYNEQFF; cdr3_nt: TGTGCCAGCAGCCCCGGAGGGAGGTCCTACAATGAGCAGTTCTTC
v_call: TRBV5-8; clone_size: -; d_call: TRBD1; j_call: TRBJ1-5; cdr3_aa: CASSQEQGALSNQPQHF; cdr3_nt: TGTGCCAGCAGTCAAGAACAGGGGGCATTGAGCAATCAGCCCCAGCATTTT
v_call: TRBV7-9; clone_size: few; d_call: TRBD2; j_call: TRBJ2-3; cdr3_aa: CASSQTSGRPTDTQYF; cdr3_nt: TGTGCCAGCAGCCAGACTAGCGGGCGCCCCACAGATACGCAGTATTTT
v_call: TRBV4-2; clone_size: -; d_call: -; j_call: TRBJ2-7; cdr3_aa: CASSQYVSGYEQYF; cdr3_nt: TGTGCCAGCAGCCAATACGTGTCGGGGTACGAGCAGTACTTC
v_call: TRBV12-3/TRBV12-4; clone_size: -; d_call: -; j_call: TRBJ2-7; cdr3_aa: CASSTGWGYEQYF; cdr3_nt: TGTGCCAGCAGCACCGGTTGGGGCTACGAGCAGTACTTC
v_call: TRBV14; clone_size: -; d_call: -; j_call: TRBJ1-3; cdr3_aa: CASSHPRGIPGNTIYF; cdr3_nt: TGTGCCAGCAGCCATCCTAGGGGGATCCCTGGAAACACCATATATTTT
v_call: TRBV11-2; clone_size: -; d_call: -; j_call: TRBJ2-7; cdr3_aa: CASSPSHSPYEQYF; cdr3_nt: TGTGCCAGCAGCCCGTCCCACAGTCCCTACGAGCAGTACTTC
v_call: TRBV10-3; clone_size: few; d_call: -; j_call: TRBJ1-1; cdr3_aa: CAISDQGMNTEAFF; cdr3_nt: TGTGCCATCAGTGACCAGGGAATGAACACTGAAGCTTTCTTT
v_call: TRBV3-1/TRBV3-2; clone_size: -; d_call: -; j_call: TRBJ1-1; cdr3_aa: CASSQVEGQGAPAFF; cdr3_nt: TGTGCCAGCAGCCAAGTCGAGGGTCAGGGTGCTCCAGCTTTCTTT
v_call: TRBV6-5; clone_size: -; d_call: TRBD1; j_call: TRBJ1-2; cdr3_aa: CASSSQGDGYTF; cdr3_nt: TGTGCCAGCAGTTCCCAGGGGGATGGCTACACCTTC
v_call: TRBV18; clone_size: -; d_call: TRBD1; j_call: TRBJ1-2; cdr3_aa: CASSLYGQGANGYTF; cdr3_nt: TGTGCCAGCTCACTATATGGACAGGGGGCTAACGGCTACACCTTC
v_call: TRBV3-1/TRBV3-2; clone_size: -; d_call: -; j_call: TRBJ2-5; cdr3_aa: CASSLNRQGRRGQETQYF; cdr3_nt: TGTGCCAGCAGCCTAAATCGACAGGGCCGGAGGGGGCAAGAGACCCAGTACTTC
v_call: TRBV5-1; clone_size: -; d_call: TRBD2; j_call: TRBJ2-3; cdr3_aa: CASSSSGTSGTDTQYF; cdr3_nt: TGCGCCAGCAGCTCCTCCGGGACTAGCGGCACAGATACGCAGTATTTT
v_call: TRBV5-4; clone_size: -; d_call: -; j_call: TRBJ2-7; cdr3_aa: CASSLGQLGSYEQYF; cdr3_nt: TGTGCCAGCAGCTTGGGACAGCTTGGGAGTTACGAGCAGTACTTC
v_call: TRBV7-3; clone_size: -; d_call: -; j_call: TRBJ2-7; cdr3_aa: CASSLKGGYEQYF; cdr3_nt: TGTGCCAGCAGCTTAAAAGGAGGGTACGAGCAGTACTTC
v_call: TRBV28; clone_size: -; d_call: TRBD2; j_call: TRBJ2-1; cdr3_aa: CATLAGDLNEQFF; cdr3_nt: TGTGCCACCTTAGCGGGAGATCTGAATGAGCAGTTCTTC
v_call: TRBV15; clone_size: few; d_call: -; j_call: TRBJ1-1; cdr3_aa: CATSRGTEANTEAFF; cdr3_nt: TGTGCCACCAGCAGGGGAACAGAAGCTAACACTGAAGCTTTCTTT